The present TCR beta chain was sequenced within a study of glioma-infiltrating T cells. With respect to this clonotype: Its specificity is unknown.

This CDR3 is built from 14 residues. Trimming pared 3 bases from V and 1 base from J, leaving 9 bases between. Germline CDR1 reads MNHNS; CDR2 reads SASEGT. TCR alpha and beta CDR3 regions were amplified from RNA using iRepertoire nested multiplex PCR. One-step reverse transcription and amplification started from approximately 100-400 ng of tissue mRNA or PBMC total RNA. TCRdb re-derived calls from the multiplex PCR reads in MiXCR, one entry per CDR3 protein. This table has about 180,000 distinct CDR3 sequences, around 40% appearing once. Broader study findings: Only very few CDR3 sequences appeared in both tissue and blood. Non-neoplastic patients had below-expected tissue-blood divergence, while all gliomas exceeded expectation.

Sample: glioma tissue, nonneoplastic brain tissue, or PBMCs (not recorded which). The sequence was obtained from a human donor with low-grade glioma or glioblastoma, undergoing nonglioma brain surgery, or in good health (not recorded which). The chain joins TRBV6-1 to TRBJ1-1; D uncertain. The CDR3 reads CASSDFLGNTEAFF. CDR3 coding DNA: TGTGCCAGCAGTGATTTTCTTGGGAACACTGAAGCTTTCTTT.